One sample yielded the 12 T cell receptor beta chains listed below, sequenced in a study of Graves' ophthalmopathy and Graves' hyperthyroidism. Amplified TCR beta CDR3 regions were obtained using RNA transcripts as template. The authors performed first-round RT-PCR with HTBI primers and then a second-round multiplex PCR. TCRdb passed the multiplex PCR reads through MiXCR, listing each CDR3 protein once. This sample has 150,000 or so distinct CDR3 sequences, with roughly 36% found just once. The sequencing sample was made of peripheral blood. The receptors here all came from a man aged 25 to 40 with Graves' ophthalmopathy.

This clonotype was found once. Here the CDR3 DNA reads TGTGCCAGCAGCTTACATTCACCCCTCCACTTT. Protein sequence: CASSLHSPLHF. The chain is built from TRBV7-2 and TRBJ1-6, with no clear D. The CDR3 is 11 residues long. Trimming removed 2 bases at V and 8 bases at J, with 1 base between. The germline CDR1 and CDR2 sequences are SGHTA and FQGNSA.

Many counts were recorded for this clonotype. The V and J genes are TRBV7-3 and TRBJ2-5; D gene ambiguous. CDR1 is SGHTA, CDR2 FQGTGA, per germline. The V gene lost 5 bases and the J gene lost 4 bases, with 11 bases spanning the gap. The CDR3 is 13 amino acids. CDR3: CASSPDLGETQYF. The CDR3 nucleotides are TGTGCCAGCAGCCCCGATCTAGGAGAGACCCAGTACTTC.

This clonotype came up many times. The chain couples TRBV19 to TRBJ1-5; D is perhaps TRBD1 (6 bases). The length of the CDR3 is 18 residues. Germline lookup yields CDR1 LNHDA and CDR2 SQIVND (reference sequence). The ends were cut back, 7 bases at V and 1 base at J, with 23 bases in the middle. CDR3 in amino acids: CASTILRGGTFSNQPQHF. The CDR3 DNA reads as TGTGCCAGTACCATTCTTCGAGGGGGGACTTTCAGCAATCAGCCCCAGCATTTT.

This clonotype was counted at least ten times. The genes are TRBV28 and TRBJ1-5; D not certain. Trimming cost V 8 bases and J 8 bases, with 16 bases left between them. Germline loops: CDR1 MDHEN, CDR2 SYDVKM. This CDR3 contains 13 residues. The CDR3 here is CASQSVSVEPQHF. CDR3 DNA sequence: TGTGCCAGCCAATCGGTGTCAGTTGAGCCCCAGCATTTT.

This clonotype was recorded many times. The chain carries TRBV19 and TRBJ1-2, with no clear D. V shed 4 bases and J shed 2 bases, with 5 bases lying between them. This CDR3 is 12 amino acids long. The germline V gene has CDR1 LNHDA and CDR2 SQIVND (reference sequence). This chain's CDR3 is CASSSRNYGYTF. CDR3 nucleotides: TGTGCCAGTAGTAGCAGGAACTATGGCTACACCTTC.

The rearrangement uses TRBV5-1 and TRBJ1-2; a possible D gene is TRBD1 (6 bases). The V and J ends lost 4 bases and 8 bases respectively, with 24 bases between them. Germline CDR1 reads SGHRS; CDR2 reads YFSETQ. CDR3 length: 16 residues. This chain's CDR3 is CASSDRTVKALGGYTF. The CDR3 DNA is TGCGCCAGCAGCGACCGGACAGTTAAAGCCCTTGGGGGCTACACCTTC.

This clonotype was observed at least ten times. The chain recombines TRBV20-1 with TRBJ2-5; D not resolved. Germline CDR1 DFQATT, CDR2 SNEGSKA (reference sequence). V was clipped by 4 bases and J by 5 bases, with 20 bases between them. This CDR3 is built from 15 residues. As DNA, the CDR3 is TGCAGTGCTACCGACCCCCTAACCGGTGGGGAGACCCAGTACTTC. It encodes CSATDPLTGGETQYF.

This chain connects TRBV6-1 to TRBJ2-7, with TRBD1 matching 11 bases. The CDR3 loop spans 16 amino acids. V was pared by 0 bases and J by 6 bases, with 7 bases of the junction left unmatched. Germline assignment: CDR1 MNHNS and CDR2 SASEGT. The CDR3 is CASSEARGQGAGEQYF. The CDR3, as DNA: TGTGCCAGCAGTGAAGCGCGTGGACAGGGGGCGGGCGAGCAGTACTTC.

This clonotype was seen repeatedly, ten times or more. The chain links TRBV28 to TRBJ2-2; D is unclear. This CDR3 is 13 amino acids long. Germline V CDR1 and CDR2: MDHEN, SYDVKM. V was clipped by 3 bases and J by 4 bases, with 6 bases between them. CDR3 region: CASSFGRTGELFF. The CDR3 DNA reads as TGTGCCAGCAGTTTCGGACGCACCGGGGAGCTGTTTTTT. Full variable domain (rest looked up from reference TRBV28 and TRBJ2-2): DVKVTQSSRYLVKRTGEKVFLECVQDMDHENMFWYRQDPGLGLRLIYFSYDVKMKEKGDIPEGYSVSREKKERFSLILESASTNQTSMYLCASSFGRTGELFFGEGSRLTVL.

This clonotype was counted many times. J is TRBJ2-7 and V is TRBV6-2 or TRBV6-3, with unresolved D. The CDR3 has 12 residues. V was cut by 5 bases and J by 4 bases, with 9 bases left in between. The V gene's germline CDR1 is MNHEY and CDR2 SVGEGT. The CDR3 coding sequence is TGTGCCAGCAGTCTAACCCCTTACGAGCAGTACTTC. This encodes CASSLTPYEQYF.

The chain is built from TRBV28 and TRBJ2-7, with TRBD2 as a possible D gene (8 bases). Per germline, CDR1 MDHEN and CDR2 SYDVKM. The CDR3 covers 18 residues. Trimming took off 6 bases at V and 2 bases at J, with 26 bases between the two ends. The CDR3 DNA reads TGTGCCAGCAGCCCGACAGGGAGGTCTAGCGGGCCAGCCTACGAGCAGTACTTC. This sequence encodes CASSPTGRSSGPAYEQYF.

The chain employs TRBV5-1 and TRBJ2-3, with D hard to call. The germline gives CDR1 SGHRS, CDR2 YFSETQ. The CDR3 sequence is 14 residues long. The V end lost 4 bases, the J end lost 2 bases, and 11 bases lay between the germline ends. CDR3 DNA: TGCGCCAGCAGCACCGGACGACACACAGATACGCAGTATTTT. This codes for CASSTGRHTDTQYF.